This T cell receptor (beta chain) was identified during a study of technical replicates of blood from a few donors. The germline V gene has CDR1 MGHDK and CDR2 SYGVNS. Trimming took 2 bases from V and 5 from J, leaving 12 bases between them. The CDR3 totals 14 residues. The method was immunoSEQ multiplex PCR; TCRdb's version includes in-frame clones alone and lacks a portion of them. Of 45,000 to 55,000 clones in the sample, about 96% were seen once. This receptor was identified in a human donor in good health. Sequences were obtained from T cells isolated from PBMCs. The chain joins TRBV25-1 to TRBJ1-2; possible D gene TRBD1, 5 bases. CDR3 protein: CASSEGGLLYGYTF. CDR3 sequence (DNA): TGTGCCAGCAGTGAAGGGGGACTCCTATATGGCTACACCTTC.